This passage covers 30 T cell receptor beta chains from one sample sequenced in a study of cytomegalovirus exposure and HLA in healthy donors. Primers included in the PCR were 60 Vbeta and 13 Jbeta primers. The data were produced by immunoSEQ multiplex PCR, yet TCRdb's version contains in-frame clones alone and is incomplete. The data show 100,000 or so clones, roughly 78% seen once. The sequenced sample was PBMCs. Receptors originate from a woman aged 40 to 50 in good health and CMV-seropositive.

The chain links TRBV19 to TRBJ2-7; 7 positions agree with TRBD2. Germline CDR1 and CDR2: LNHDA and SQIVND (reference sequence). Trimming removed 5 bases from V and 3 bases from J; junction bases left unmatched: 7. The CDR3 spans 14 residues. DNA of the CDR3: TGTGCCAGTAGTGTGGCGGGAGCGTACTACGAGCAGTACTTC. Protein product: CASSVAGAYYEQYF.

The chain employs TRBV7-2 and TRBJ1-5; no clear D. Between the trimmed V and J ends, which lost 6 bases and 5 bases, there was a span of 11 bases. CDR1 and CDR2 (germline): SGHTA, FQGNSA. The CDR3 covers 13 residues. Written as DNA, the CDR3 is TGTGCCAGCAGAGGAGGCTGGGATCAGCCCCAGCATTTT. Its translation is CASRGGWDQPQHF.

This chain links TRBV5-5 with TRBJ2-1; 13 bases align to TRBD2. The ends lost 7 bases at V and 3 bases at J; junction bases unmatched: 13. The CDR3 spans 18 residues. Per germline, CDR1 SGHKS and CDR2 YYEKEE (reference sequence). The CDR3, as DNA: TGTGCCAGCGCCGACTCGGGACTAGCGGGATTGGGCTACAATGAGCAGTTCTTC. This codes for CASADSGLAGLGYNEQFF.

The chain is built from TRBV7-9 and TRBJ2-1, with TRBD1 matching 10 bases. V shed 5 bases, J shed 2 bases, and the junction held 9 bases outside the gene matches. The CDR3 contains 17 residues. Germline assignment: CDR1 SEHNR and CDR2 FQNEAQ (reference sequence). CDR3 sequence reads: CASSPPATGGAYNEQFF. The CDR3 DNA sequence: TGTGCCAGCAGCCCCCCGGCGACAGGGGGCGCCTACAATGAGCAGTTCTTC.

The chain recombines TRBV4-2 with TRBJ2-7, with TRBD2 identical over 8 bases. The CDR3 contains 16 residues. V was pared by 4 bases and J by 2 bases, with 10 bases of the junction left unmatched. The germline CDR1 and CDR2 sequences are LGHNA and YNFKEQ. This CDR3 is CASSPMVAGGTYEQYF. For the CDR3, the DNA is TGTGCCAGCAGCCCCATGGTGGCGGGAGGCACCTACGAGCAGTACTTC.

In DNA form, the CDR3 reads TGCAGCGTTGAACTAGCGGACTCTGGGGCCAACGTCCTGACTTTC. As protein: CSVELADSGANVLTF. The gene calls are TRBV29-1 and TRBJ2-6; 7 bases line up with TRBD2. Per germline, CDR1 SQVTM and CDR2 ANQGSEA. The CDR3 runs to 15 residues. Trimming took 2 bases from V and 0 from J; bases not matched to a gene: 1. Combining the CDR3 with reference TRBV29-1 and TRBJ2-6 gives the whole variable domain SAVISQKPSRDICQRGTSLTIQCQVDSQVTMMFWYRQQPGQSLTLIATANQGSEATYESGFVIDKFPISRPNLTFSTLTVSNMSPEDSSIYLCSVELADSGANVLTFGAGSRLTVL.

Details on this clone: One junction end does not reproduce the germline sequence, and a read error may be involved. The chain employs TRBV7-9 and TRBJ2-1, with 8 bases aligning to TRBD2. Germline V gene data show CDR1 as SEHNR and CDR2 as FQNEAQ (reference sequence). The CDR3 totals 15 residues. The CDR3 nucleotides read TGTTCCAGCATCCGGGGGGGGATTTCCCACAATGAGCAGTTCTTC. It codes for CSSIRGGISHNEQFF.

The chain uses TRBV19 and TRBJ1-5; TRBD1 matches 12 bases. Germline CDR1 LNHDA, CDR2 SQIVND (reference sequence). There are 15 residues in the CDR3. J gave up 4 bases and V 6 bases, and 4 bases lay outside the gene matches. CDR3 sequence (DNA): TGTGCCAGTAGAGGGACAGGGGGCCTTAATCAGCCCCAGCATTTT. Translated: CASRGTGGLNQPQHF.

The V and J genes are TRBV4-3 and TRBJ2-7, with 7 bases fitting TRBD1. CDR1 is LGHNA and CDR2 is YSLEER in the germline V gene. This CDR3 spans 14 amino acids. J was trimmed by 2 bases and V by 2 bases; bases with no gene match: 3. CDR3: CASSQTGQTYEQYF. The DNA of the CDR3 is TGCGCCAGCAGCCAAACGGGACAGACCTACGAGCAGTACTTC.

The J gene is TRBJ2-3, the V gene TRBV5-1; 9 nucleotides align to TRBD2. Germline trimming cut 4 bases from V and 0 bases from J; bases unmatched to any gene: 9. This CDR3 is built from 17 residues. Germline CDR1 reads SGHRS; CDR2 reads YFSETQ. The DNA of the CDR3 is TGCGCCAGCAGCCTCGGGGCGGGACTAGCAAGCACAGATACGCAGTATTTT. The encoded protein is CASSLGAGLASTDTQYF.

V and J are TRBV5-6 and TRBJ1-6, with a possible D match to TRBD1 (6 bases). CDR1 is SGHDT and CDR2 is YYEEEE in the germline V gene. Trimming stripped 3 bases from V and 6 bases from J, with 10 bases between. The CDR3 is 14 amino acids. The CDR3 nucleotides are TGTGCCAGCAGCTCCATACAGGGTAATTCACCCCTCCACTTT. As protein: CASSSIQGNSPLHF.

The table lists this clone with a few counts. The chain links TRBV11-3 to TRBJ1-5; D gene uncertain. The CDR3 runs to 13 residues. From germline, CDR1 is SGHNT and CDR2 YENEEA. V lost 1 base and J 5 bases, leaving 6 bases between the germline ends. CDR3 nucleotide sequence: TGTGCCAGCAGCTTAGTTTCTGATCAGCCCCAGCATTTT. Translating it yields CASSLVSDQPQHF.

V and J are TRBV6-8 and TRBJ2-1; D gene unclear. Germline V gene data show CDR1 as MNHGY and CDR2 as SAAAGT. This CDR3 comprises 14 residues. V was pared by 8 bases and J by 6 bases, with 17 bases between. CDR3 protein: CASFGRRWSNEQFF. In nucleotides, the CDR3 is TGTGCCAGCTTCGGCCGACGTTGGAGCAATGAGCAGTTCTTC.

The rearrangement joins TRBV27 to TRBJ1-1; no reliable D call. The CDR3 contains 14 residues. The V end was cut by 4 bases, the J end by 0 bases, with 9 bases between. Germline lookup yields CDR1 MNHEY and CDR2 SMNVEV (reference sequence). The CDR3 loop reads CASSYGMMNTEAFF. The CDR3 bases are TGTGCCAGCAGTTACGGGATGATGAACACTGAAGCTTTCTTT.

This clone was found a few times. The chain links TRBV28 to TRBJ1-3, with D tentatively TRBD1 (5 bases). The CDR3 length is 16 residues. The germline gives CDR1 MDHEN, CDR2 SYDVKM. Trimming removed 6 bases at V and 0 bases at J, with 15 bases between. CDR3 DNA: TGTGCCAGCAGCAAACTTCTGACAGTCTCTGGAAACACCATATATTTT. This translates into CASSKLLTVSGNTIYF.

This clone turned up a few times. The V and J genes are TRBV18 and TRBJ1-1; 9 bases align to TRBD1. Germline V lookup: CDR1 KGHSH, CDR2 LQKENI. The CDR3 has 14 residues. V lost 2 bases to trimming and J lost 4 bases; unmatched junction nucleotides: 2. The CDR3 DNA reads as TGTGCCAGCTCACCAGGGACAGGGACCACTGAAGCTTTCTTT. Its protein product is CASSPGTGTTEAFF.

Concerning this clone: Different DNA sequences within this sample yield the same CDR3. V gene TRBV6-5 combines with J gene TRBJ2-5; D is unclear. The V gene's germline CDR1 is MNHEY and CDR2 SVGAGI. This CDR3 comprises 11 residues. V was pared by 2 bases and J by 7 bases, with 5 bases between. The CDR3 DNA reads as TGTGCCAGCAGTTACACCGGGACCCAGTACTTC. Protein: CASSYTGTQYF.

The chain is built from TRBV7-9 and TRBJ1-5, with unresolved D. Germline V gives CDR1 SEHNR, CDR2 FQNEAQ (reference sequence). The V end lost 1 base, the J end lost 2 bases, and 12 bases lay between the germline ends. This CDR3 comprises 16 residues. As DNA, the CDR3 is TGTGCCAGCAGCTTAGGTTCGGAGCGCGGCAATCAGCCCCAGCATTTT. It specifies CASSLGSERGNQPQHF.

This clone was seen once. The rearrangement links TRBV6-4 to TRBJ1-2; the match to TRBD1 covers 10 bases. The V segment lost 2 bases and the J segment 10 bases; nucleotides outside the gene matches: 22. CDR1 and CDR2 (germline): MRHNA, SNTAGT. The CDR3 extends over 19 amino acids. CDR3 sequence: CASSDPSQGQGRSTPDYTF. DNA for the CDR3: TGTGCCAGCAGTGACCCAAGTCAGGGACAGGGGCGATCAACACCGGACTACACCTTC.

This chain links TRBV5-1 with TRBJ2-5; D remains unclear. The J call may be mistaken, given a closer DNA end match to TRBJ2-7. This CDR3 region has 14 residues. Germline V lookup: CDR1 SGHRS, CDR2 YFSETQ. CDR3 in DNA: TGCGCCAGCAGCTTAGACTCGGTTGGCTACGAGCAGTACTTC. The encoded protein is CASSLDSVGYEQYF.

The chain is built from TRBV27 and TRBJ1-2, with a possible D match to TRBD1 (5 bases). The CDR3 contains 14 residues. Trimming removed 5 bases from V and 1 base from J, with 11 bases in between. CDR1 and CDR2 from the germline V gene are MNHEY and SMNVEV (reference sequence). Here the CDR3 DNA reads TGTGCCAGCAGTACCGCGACAGATAACTATGGCTACACCTTC. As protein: CASSTATDNYGYTF.

This CDR3 reads CAWKVGGGYGYTF. The CDR3, as DNA: TGTGCCTGGAAGGTAGGAGGCGGCTATGGCTACACCTTC. The J gene is TRBJ1-2, the V gene TRBV30; D ambiguous. CDR1 and CDR2 from the germline V gene are GTSNPN and SVGIG (reference sequence). CDR3 length: 13 residues. V lost 4 bases and J 4 bases, leaving 13 bases between the germline ends.

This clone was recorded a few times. CDR3 nucleotide sequence: TGTGCCAGCAGCCCCCCCTCGCAGGGTGGGGCCGGGGAGCTGTTTTTT. It translates to CASSPPSQGGAGELFF. The rearrangement joins TRBV9 to TRBJ2-2, with D possibly TRBD1 on 5 matching bases. The V end lost 4 bases, the J end lost 6 bases, and 19 bases lay between the germline ends. This CDR3 spans 16 amino acids. Germline V gene data show CDR1 as SGDLS and CDR2 as YYNGEE.

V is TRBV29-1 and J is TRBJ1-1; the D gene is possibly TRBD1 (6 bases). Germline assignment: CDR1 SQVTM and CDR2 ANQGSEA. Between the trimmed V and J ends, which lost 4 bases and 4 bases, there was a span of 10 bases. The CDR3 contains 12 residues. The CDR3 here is CSVGQAGTEAFF. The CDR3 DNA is TGCAGCGTTGGACAGGCGGGCACTGAAGCTTTCTTT.

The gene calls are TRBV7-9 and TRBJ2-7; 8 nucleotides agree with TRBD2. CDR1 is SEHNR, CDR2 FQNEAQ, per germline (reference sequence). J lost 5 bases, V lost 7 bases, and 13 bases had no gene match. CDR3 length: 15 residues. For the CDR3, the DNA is TGTGCCAGCACCTTGGGTAGCGGGACCAACCACGAGCAGTACTTC. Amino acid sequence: CASTLGSGTNHEQYF.

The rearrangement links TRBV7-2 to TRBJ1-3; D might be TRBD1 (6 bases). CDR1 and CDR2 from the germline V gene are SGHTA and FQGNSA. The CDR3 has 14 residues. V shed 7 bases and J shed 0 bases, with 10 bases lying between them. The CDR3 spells CASIRTASGNTIYF. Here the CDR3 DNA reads TGTGCCAGCATACGGACAGCCTCTGGAAACACCATATATTTT.

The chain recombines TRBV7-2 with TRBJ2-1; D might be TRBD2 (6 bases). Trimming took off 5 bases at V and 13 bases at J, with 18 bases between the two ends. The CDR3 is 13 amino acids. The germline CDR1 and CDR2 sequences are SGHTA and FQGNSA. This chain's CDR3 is CASSPGGLAGQFF. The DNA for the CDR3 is TGTGCCAGCAGCCCTGGGGGGTTGGCGGGACAGTTCTTC.

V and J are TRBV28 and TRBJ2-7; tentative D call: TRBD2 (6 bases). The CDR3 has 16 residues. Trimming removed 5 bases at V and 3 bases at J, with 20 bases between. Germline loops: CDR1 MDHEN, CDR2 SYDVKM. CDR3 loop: CASSLLGDGGFYEQYF. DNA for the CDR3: TGTGCCAGCAGTCTACTAGGGGACGGAGGGTTCTACGAGCAGTACTTC.

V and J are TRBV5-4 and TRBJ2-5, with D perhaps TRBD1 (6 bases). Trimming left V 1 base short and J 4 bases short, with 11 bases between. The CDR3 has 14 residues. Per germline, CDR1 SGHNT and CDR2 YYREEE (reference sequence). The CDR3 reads CASSLSGRGETQYF. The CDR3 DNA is TGTGCCAGCAGCTTGTCGGGCAGGGGAGAGACCCAGTACTTC.

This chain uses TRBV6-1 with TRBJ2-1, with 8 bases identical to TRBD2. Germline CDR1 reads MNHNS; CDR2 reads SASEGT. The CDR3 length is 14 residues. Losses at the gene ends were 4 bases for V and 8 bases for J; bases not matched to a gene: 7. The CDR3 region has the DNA TGTGCCAGCAGTGGAAAGCGGGAGACCGATGAGCAGTTCTTC. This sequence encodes CASSGKRETDEQFF.